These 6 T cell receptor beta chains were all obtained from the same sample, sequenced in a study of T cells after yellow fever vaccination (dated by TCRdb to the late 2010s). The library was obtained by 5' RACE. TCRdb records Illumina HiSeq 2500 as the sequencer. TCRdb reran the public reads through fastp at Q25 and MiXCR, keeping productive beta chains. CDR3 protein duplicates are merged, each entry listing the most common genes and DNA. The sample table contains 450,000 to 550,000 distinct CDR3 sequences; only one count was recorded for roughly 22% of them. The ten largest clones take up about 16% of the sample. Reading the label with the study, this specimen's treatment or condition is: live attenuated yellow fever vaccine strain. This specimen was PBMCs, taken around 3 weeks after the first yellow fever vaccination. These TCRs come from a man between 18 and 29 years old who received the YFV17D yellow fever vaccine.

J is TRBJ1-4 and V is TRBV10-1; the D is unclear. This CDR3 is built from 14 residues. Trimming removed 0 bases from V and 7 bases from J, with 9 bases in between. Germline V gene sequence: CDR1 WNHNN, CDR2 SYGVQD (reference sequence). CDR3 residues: CASSESGRGEKLFF. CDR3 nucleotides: TGCGCCAGCAGTGAGTCAGGACGTGGTGAAAAACTGTTTTTT.

The CDR3 protein is CASSFAAGYEQYV. CDR3 nucleotide sequence: TGTGCCAGCAGTTTCGCGGCAGGCTACGAGCAGTACGTC. The V call is TRBV6-5, the J call TRBJ2-7; no firm D call. The ends were cut back, 4 bases at V and 3 bases at J, with 10 bases in the middle. Germline V lookup: CDR1 MNHEY, CDR2 SVGAGI. CDR3 length: 13 residues.

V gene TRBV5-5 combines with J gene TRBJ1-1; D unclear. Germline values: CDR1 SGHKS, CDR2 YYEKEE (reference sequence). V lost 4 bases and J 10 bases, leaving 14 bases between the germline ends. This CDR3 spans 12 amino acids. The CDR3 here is CASSNRGNLAFF. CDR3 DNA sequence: TGTGCCAGCAGCAATCGGGGAAATTTAGCTTTCTTT. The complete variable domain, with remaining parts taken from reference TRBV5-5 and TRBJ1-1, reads DAGVTQSPTHLIKTRGQQVTLRCSPISGHKSVSWYQQVLGQGPQFIFQYYEKEERGRGNFPDRFSARQFPNYSSELNVNALLLGDSALYLCASSNRGNLAFFGQGTRLTVV.

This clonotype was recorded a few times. The CDR3 loop reads CASSPYPRTVEAFF. The CDR3 coding sequence is TGTGCCAGCAGCCCTTACCCCCGGACAGTTGAAGCTTTCTTT. The chain carries TRBV12-3 or TRBV12-4 and TRBJ1-1, with D perhaps matching TRBD1 (6 bases). This CDR3 has 14 amino acids. Trimming took 6 bases from V and 7 from J, leaving 18 bases between them.

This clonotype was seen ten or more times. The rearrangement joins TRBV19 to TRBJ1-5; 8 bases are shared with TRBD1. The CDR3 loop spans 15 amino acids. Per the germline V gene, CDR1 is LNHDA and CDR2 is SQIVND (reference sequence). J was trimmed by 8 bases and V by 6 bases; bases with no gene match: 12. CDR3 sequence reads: CASRPGTGAPEPQHF. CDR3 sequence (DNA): TGTGCCAGTAGACCCGGGACAGGCGCTCCAGAGCCCCAGCATTTT.

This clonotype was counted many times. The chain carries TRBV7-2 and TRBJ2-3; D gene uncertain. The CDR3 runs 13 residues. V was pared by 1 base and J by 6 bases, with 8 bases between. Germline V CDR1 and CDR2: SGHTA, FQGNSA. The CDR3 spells CASSLESWDTQYF. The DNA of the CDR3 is TGTGCCAGCAGCTTAGAGTCTTGGGATACGCAGTATTTT.